These T cell receptor beta chains were read from a single sample in a study of cytomegalovirus exposure and HLA in healthy donors. This table comes from immunoSEQ multiplex PCR, and its TCRdb copy is limited to in-frame clones, with some not included. The sample holds about 95,000 clones; 60% to 85% are singletons and the top ten take around 4.5%. Source material: PBMCs. These receptor sequences come from a woman aged 40 to 49 in good health and CMV-seronegative. CDR3s include the opening cysteine and the closing phenylalanine or tryptophan. Fields, in order: J gene, V gene, CDR3 protein.

J: TRBJ2-7; V: TRBV10-3; CDR3: CAISDRLGMSGASF
J: TRBJ1-3; V: TRBV6-1; CDR3: CASSERGTWGNTIYF
J: TRBJ1-1; V: TRBV6-5; CDR3: CASSYSGRAFF
J: TRBJ1-1; V: TRBV15; CDR3: CATSSGLRNTEAFF
J: TRBJ1-2; V: TRBV2; CDR3: CASSVSGGYGYTF
J: TRBJ1-2; V: TRBV10-2; CDR3: CASGGQTGYGYTF
J: TRBJ2-1; V: TRBV6-1; CDR3: CASSELQSSYNEQFF
J: TRBJ2-5; V: TRBV7-2; CDR3: CASSFRETQYF
J: TRBJ2-1; V: TRBV7-8; CDR3: CASSPTGQDNEQFF
J: TRBJ2-3; V: TRBV4-3; CDR3: CASSPNRQGAGGTDTQYF
J: TRBJ1-6; V: TRBV27; CDR3: CASTFRGGPPSNSPLHF
J: TRBJ2-2; V: TRBV6-1; CDR3: CASSALPSNTGELFF
J: TRBJ1-2; V: TRBV2; CDR3: CASKLQVSYGYTF
J: TRBJ1-2; V: TRBV5-8; CDR3: CASSLRLNRGNYGYTF
J: TRBJ1-5; V: TRBV28; CDR3: CASSFNQPQHF
J: TRBJ1-2; V: TRBV19; CDR3: CASNRDSSYGYTF
J: TRBJ1-3; V: TRBV11-2; CDR3: CASSPTISGNTIYF
J: TRBJ1-5; V: TRBV28; CDR3: CASSPVIQALQPQHF
J: TRBJ2-7; V: TRBV5-1; CDR3: CASSAGNLGGYEQYF
J: TRBJ2-2; V: TRBV27; CDR3: CASSLSDIPGTGGSGELFF
J: TRBJ1-1; V: TRBV12-5; CDR3: CASGLVIRDTEAFF
J: TRBJ1-4; V: TRBV30; CDR3: CACPGMGADEKLFF
J: TRBJ1-1; V: TRBV15; CDR3: CATSREGHVTEAFF
J: TRBJ2-3; V: TRBV7-9; CDR3: CASSLRGAYTDTQYF
J: TRBJ2-7; V: TRBV29-1; CDR3: CSVATGQYYEQYF
J: TRBJ1-3; V: TRBV5-1; CDR3: CASSLEQGISGNTIYF
J: TRBJ2-3; V: TRBV5-1; CDR3: CASSLALAGARTDTQYF
J: TRBJ1-1; V: TRBV7-2; CDR3: CASSLDGGLSRTEAFF
J: TRBJ2-5; V: TRBV6-5; CDR3: CASRSGYYFQETQYF
J: TRBJ1-4; V: TRBV19; CDR3: CASSTTGYNEKLFF
J: TRBJ1-1; V: TRBV6-1; CDR3: CASSEDWEQVIGTEAFF
J: TRBJ1-2; V: TRBV28; CDR3: CASRQEAFYGYTF
J: TRBJ1-2; V: TRBV5-1; CDR3: CASSLDGQGLYGYTF
J: TRBJ1-2; V: TRBV2; CDR3: CASIRESNYGYTF
J: TRBJ1-5; V: TRBV7-9; CDR3: CASSLGGGGNQPQHF
J: TRBJ2-7; V: TRBV5-6; CDR3: CASSLAGQGAYEQYF
J: TRBJ1-6; V: TRBV27; CDR3: CASSPRSAGGILPLHF
J: TRBJ2-7; V: TRBV5-4; CDR3: CASSVTGGYSYEQYF
J: TRBJ1-2; V: TRBV5-4; CDR3: CASSTQGVWSFTGYTF
J: TRBJ2-7; V: TRBV6-1; CDR3: CASSAGTGPYEQYF
J: TRBJ1-2; V: TRBV27; CDR3: CASSPERVGYGYTF
J: TRBJ2-5; V: TRBV10-2; CDR3: CASSPGLFQETQYF
J: .; V: TRBV4-1; CDR3: CASSQEARVAYEQYF
J: TRBJ2-7; V: TRBV30; CDR3: CAWSVGHSYEQYF
J: TRBJ1-1; V: TRBV19; CDR3: CASRERQANTEAFF
J: TRBJ1-4; V: TRBV5-5; CDR3: CASSPGTGLEKLFF
J: TRBJ1-2; V: TRBV6-6; CDR3: CASSYPGGYTF
J: TRBJ1-2; V: TRBV7-7; CDR3: CASSLARGRDGYTF